The T cell receptor (beta chain) under discussion was sequenced for a study of blood T cell repertoires in COVID-19. Whole-study context: Samples of COVID-19 (acute and convalescent) were obtained from the United States, Italy and Spain. Sample material is recorded as cDNA or gDNA derived from T cells, B-cell-depleted T cells, or PBMCs.

Original data processing: Amplification of reference gene primers was used by the study to estimate nucleated cell counts. The assay was immunoSEQ multiplex PCR, and TCRdb's table has in-frame clones only and misses some. The V and J calls and clone size are taken from that table; D and trimming were inferred from the DNA. This sample yields 300,000 or so clones, of which approximately 86% are seen a single time; 1% to 1.5% belongs to the top ten. This CDR3 has 14 amino acids. The V gene's germline CDR1 is SGHAT and CDR2 FQDESV (reference sequence). V was clipped by 1 base and J by 0 bases, with 7 bases between them.

The receptor was isolated from a man aged 65 to 85 with acute or convalescent COVID-19. The chain employs TRBV11-1 and TRBJ2-7; unclear D gene. The sample taken for sequencing was peripheral blood. The CDR3 protein is CASSLGIGSYEQYF. The CDR3 nucleotides are TGTGCCAGCAGCTTAGGTATCGGCTCCTACGAGCAGTACTTC.